This T cell receptor beta chain was obtained from a study of tumor and adjacent non-tumor tissue in lung cancer. Study context: There were approximately twelve adenocarcinoma, 2 squamous cell carcinoma and 1 small cell lung cancer cases. Samples averaged about 4.2 million productive TCRbeta reads each.

Study-level findings and limits: Compared with tumor, normal lung showed significantly lower TCR diversity.

Germline V lookup: CDR1 SGHDN, CDR2 FVKESK. The CDR3 length is 13 residues. This clonotype has just one count. Its antigen is unknown. An end of the junction does not agree with germline; a read error may underlie this. TCRbeta libraries were built with three rounds of nested PCR, modified from ARM-PCR. TCRdb called the multiplex PCR reads again in MiXCR, with one record for every CDR3 protein. The data hold roughly 150,000 distinct CDR3 sequences, with approximately 66% observed a single time. No cell sorting was done before RNA was extracted from the tissue. The chain recombines TRBV14 with TRBJ2-3; 7 bases line up with TRBD2. What was sequenced was lung tumor tissue. The sequence was collected from a man aged 55 to 70 with small cell lung cancer. CDR3 nucleotides: TGTGCCAGCAACCAAAGCCCGGGGGGTACTCAGTATTTT. Residues: CASNQSPGGTQYF. The entire variable domain, with the rest obtained from reference TRBV14 and TRBJ2-3, is as follows: EAGVTQFPSHSVIEKGQTVTLRCDPISGHDNLYWYRRVMGKEIKFLLHFVKESKQDESGMPNNRFLAERTGGTYSTLKVQPAELEDSGVYFCASNQSPGGTQYFGPGTRLTVL.